The rows below give T cell receptor beta chains drawn from one sample of a study of lymphopenia after photon versus proton radiotherapy. Here immunoSEQ multiplex PCR was the method, and the copy in TCRdb shows in-frame clones only, minus some. The data show fewer than 65,000 clones, around 88% seen once. This specimen consisted of peripheral blood, obtained from a patient treated with photon-based radiotherapy. Every receptor here comes from a man aged 35-49 years with gastric cancer. Both conserved end residues are part of each CDR3. A D gene is named only where the DNA matches it firmly. Expanded clones are given a class, and other clones once, few, many or no size at all.

V gene	CDR3 length	D gene	clone size	J gene	CDR3 DNA	CDR3 protein
TRBV29-1	12	.	once	TRBJ1-1	TGCAGCGTTGATGGGGTCAGGACTGAAGCTTTCTTT	CSVDGVRTEAFF
TRBV4-3	15	.	.	TRBJ2-2	TGCGCCAGCAGCCAAGAATACCAGGGTAGCGGGGAGCTGTTTTTT	CASSQEYQGSGELFF
TRBV2	13	.	.	TRBJ2-5	TGTGCCAGCAGTGAACTTAGCATGGAGACCCAGTACTTC	CASSELSMETQYF
TRBV6-5	13	.	.	TRBJ1-1	TGTGCCAGCAGGGCCCGGGAGAACCTGAATGCTTTCTTT	CASRARENLNAFF
TRBV2	14	TRBD1	.	TRBJ1-1	TGTGCCAGCAGGGTTGGACAGGGGAACACTGAAGCTTTCTTT	CASRVGQGNTEAFF
TRBV7-9	13	.	.	TRBJ2-3	TGTGCCAGCAGCATCTCAGGGGTGGATACGCAGTATTTT	CASSISGVDTQYF
TRBV2	15	.	.	TRBJ2-3	TGTGCCAGCAGTGAATTTGGTCAGGGCTCAGATACGCAGTATTTT	CASSEFGQGSDTQYF
TRBV6-1	15	.	.	TRBJ1-2	TGTGCCAGCAGTGAAGCTGACAGCATGGCCTATGGCTACACCTTC	CASSEADSMAYGYTF
TRBV7-3	15	.	.	TRBJ2-1	TGTGCCAGCAGCTTAAGGTCGGAAATCTACAATGAGCAGTTCTTC	CASSLRSEIYNEQFF
TRBV6-5	12	TRBD1	.	TRBJ1-2	TGTTCCACAGCGGGGACAGGGGGAGGCTACACCTTC	CSTAGTGGGYTF
TRBV18	16	.	.	TRBJ2-7	TGTGCCAGCTCACCTCCACGTGGGGATATGTCCCCCGAGCAGTACTTC	CASSPPRGDMSPEQYF
TRBV5-1	14	TRBD2	.	TRBJ2-7	TGCGCCAGCAAAGCCTCTAGCGGGGAGGGAGAGCAGTACTTC	CASKASSGEGEQYF
TRBV19	13	.	.	TRBJ1-1	TGTGCCAGTAGTTGGCAGTCCAACACTGAAGCTTTCTTT	CASSWQSNTEAFF
TRBV11-2	13	.	.	TRBJ2-5	TGTGCCAGCAGCTTAGTGGACACCGGGACCCAGTACTTC	CASSLVDTGTQYF
TRBV21-1	16	.	.	TRBJ2-3	TGTGCCAGCAGCAAAGGTACTAGCGGGGCCCAAGATACGCAGTATTTT	CASSKGTSGAQDTQYF
TRBV7-3	14	.	.	TRBJ1-1	TGTGCCAGCAGCTTACAGGGACTGAACACTGAAGCTTTCTTT	CASSLQGLNTEAFF
TRBV4-1	16	.	.	TRBJ1-1	TGCGCCAGCAGCCAAGATTTCCGGCGGCTGAACACTGAAGCTTTCTTT	CASSQDFRRLNTEAFF
TRBV7-9	11	.	.	TRBJ1-1	TGTGCCAGCAGCCCATCGGGGGGGGCTTTCTTT	CASSPSGGAFF
TRBV11-2	17	TRBD1	.	TRBJ2-7	TGTGCCAGCAGCCTCACCGGGACAGGGTTTTATCTCTACGAGCAGTACTTC	CASSLTGTGFYLYEQYF
TRBV18	16	.	.	TRBJ1-1	TGTGCCAGCTCACCTGGCAGGGGATGGAGAAACACTGAAGCTTTCTTT	CASSPGRGWRNTEAFF
TRBV7-9	14	.	.	TRBJ1-4	TGTGCCAGCAGCTTGGGTGGCGAAAATGAAAAACTGTTTTTT	CASSLGGENEKLFF
TRBV2	12	.	.	TRBJ2-3	TGTGCCAGCAGTCCAGGAGCCGGAGCGCAGTATTTT	CASSPGAGAQYF